This T cell receptor (beta chain) was captured in a study of control samples from healthy donors and cancer patients. V shed 5 bases, J shed 1 base, and the junction held 8 bases outside the gene matches. The germline V gene encodes CDR1 MDHEN and CDR2 SYDVKM. This CDR3 spans 16 amino acids. Assay used: immunoSEQ multiplex PCR; TCRdb lists only in-frame clones, some missing. The sample lists 90,000 to 150,000 clones, more than 75% occurring once. This rearrangement joins TRBV28 to TRBJ1-5; 7 positions agree with TRBD1. This TCR came from a man aged 25-45 years in good health. Sequences were obtained from blood. The CDR3 region has the DNA TGTGCCAGCAGTCCCAACGACAGGGCAAGCAATCAGCCCCAGCATTTT. This sequence encodes CASSPNDRASNQPQHF.